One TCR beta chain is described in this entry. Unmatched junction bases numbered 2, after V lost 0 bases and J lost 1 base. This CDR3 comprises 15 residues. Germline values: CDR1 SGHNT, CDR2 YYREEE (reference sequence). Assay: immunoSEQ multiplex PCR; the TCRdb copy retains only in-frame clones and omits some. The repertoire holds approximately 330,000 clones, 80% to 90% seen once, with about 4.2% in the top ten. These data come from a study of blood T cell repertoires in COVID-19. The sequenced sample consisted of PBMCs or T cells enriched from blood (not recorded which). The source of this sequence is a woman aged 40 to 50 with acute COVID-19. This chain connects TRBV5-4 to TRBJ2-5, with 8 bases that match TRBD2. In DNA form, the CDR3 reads TGTGCCAGCAGCTTGGTTACTAGCGGCCAAGAGACCCAGTACTTC. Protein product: CASSLVTSGQETQYF.